The present T cell receptor (beta chain) was sequenced within a study of naive and memory T cell subsets. Overall study results and limits: Naive repertoires, especially CD8, held a few larger clonotypes, possibly memory cells re-expressing CD45RA.

The CDR3 runs 18 residues. CDR1 and CDR2 (germline): SGHTA, FQGTGA. After removal of 11 bases from V and 1 base from J, the junction contained 16 bases not matched to a gene. An equimolar mix of two oligonucleotides served as the beta constant-region primer for TRBC1 and TRBC2. Four rounds of PCR amplified the ligated cDNA using nested alpha and beta constant-region primers plus SP2. TCRdb re-called the UMI-ligation and nested PCR reads through MiXCR, storing one row per CDR3 protein. Here the sample spans approximately 90,000 distinct CDR3 sequences, 11% being singletons. In this sample, this clonotype turned up a few times. Its antigen is unknown.

The clonotype was recovered from a human donor in good health. The sequencing input was naive CD4+ T cells from blood. V gene TRBV7-3 combines with J gene TRBJ2-1, with 11 bases aligning to TRBD2. CDR3 coding DNA: TGTGCCTCCAGGGAGAGCCCTAGCGGGAGGATGTCCTACAATGAGCAGTTCTTC. This sequence encodes CASRESPSGRMSYNEQFF. The full variable domain, with the rest looked up from reference TRBV7-3 and TRBJ2-1, is GAGVSQTPSNKVTEKGKYVELRCDPISGHTALYWYRQSLGQGPEFLIYFQGTGAADDSGLPNDRFFAVRPEGSVSTLKIQRTERGDSAVYLCASRESPSGRMSYNEQFFGPGTRLTVL.